Sequencing of this T cell receptor (beta chain) was carried out in a study of T-cell reconstitution after alpha-beta-depleted transplantation in children. Using unique molecular identifiers, the investigators prepared the TCRbeta library. TCRdb ran MiXCR on the PCR reads and lists one entry per CDR3 protein. The data hold approximately 200,000 distinct CDR3 sequences, with more than 14% observed a single time. The CDR3 is 15 amino acids. Trimming removed 5 bases from V and 4 bases from J; junction bases left unmatched: 4. The specimen comprised PBMCs from the stem cell graft donor, sampled from the stem cell graft. The TCR comes from a human donor who donated a stem cell graft to a child with acute lymphoblastic leukemia. The rearrangement links TRBV12-3 or TRBV12-4 to TRBJ2-3, with 12 positions matching TRBD2. CDR3 residues: CASSPSGRASDTQYF. The CDR3 coding sequence is TGTGCCAGCAGTCCTAGCGGGAGGGCCTCAGATACGCAGTATTTT.